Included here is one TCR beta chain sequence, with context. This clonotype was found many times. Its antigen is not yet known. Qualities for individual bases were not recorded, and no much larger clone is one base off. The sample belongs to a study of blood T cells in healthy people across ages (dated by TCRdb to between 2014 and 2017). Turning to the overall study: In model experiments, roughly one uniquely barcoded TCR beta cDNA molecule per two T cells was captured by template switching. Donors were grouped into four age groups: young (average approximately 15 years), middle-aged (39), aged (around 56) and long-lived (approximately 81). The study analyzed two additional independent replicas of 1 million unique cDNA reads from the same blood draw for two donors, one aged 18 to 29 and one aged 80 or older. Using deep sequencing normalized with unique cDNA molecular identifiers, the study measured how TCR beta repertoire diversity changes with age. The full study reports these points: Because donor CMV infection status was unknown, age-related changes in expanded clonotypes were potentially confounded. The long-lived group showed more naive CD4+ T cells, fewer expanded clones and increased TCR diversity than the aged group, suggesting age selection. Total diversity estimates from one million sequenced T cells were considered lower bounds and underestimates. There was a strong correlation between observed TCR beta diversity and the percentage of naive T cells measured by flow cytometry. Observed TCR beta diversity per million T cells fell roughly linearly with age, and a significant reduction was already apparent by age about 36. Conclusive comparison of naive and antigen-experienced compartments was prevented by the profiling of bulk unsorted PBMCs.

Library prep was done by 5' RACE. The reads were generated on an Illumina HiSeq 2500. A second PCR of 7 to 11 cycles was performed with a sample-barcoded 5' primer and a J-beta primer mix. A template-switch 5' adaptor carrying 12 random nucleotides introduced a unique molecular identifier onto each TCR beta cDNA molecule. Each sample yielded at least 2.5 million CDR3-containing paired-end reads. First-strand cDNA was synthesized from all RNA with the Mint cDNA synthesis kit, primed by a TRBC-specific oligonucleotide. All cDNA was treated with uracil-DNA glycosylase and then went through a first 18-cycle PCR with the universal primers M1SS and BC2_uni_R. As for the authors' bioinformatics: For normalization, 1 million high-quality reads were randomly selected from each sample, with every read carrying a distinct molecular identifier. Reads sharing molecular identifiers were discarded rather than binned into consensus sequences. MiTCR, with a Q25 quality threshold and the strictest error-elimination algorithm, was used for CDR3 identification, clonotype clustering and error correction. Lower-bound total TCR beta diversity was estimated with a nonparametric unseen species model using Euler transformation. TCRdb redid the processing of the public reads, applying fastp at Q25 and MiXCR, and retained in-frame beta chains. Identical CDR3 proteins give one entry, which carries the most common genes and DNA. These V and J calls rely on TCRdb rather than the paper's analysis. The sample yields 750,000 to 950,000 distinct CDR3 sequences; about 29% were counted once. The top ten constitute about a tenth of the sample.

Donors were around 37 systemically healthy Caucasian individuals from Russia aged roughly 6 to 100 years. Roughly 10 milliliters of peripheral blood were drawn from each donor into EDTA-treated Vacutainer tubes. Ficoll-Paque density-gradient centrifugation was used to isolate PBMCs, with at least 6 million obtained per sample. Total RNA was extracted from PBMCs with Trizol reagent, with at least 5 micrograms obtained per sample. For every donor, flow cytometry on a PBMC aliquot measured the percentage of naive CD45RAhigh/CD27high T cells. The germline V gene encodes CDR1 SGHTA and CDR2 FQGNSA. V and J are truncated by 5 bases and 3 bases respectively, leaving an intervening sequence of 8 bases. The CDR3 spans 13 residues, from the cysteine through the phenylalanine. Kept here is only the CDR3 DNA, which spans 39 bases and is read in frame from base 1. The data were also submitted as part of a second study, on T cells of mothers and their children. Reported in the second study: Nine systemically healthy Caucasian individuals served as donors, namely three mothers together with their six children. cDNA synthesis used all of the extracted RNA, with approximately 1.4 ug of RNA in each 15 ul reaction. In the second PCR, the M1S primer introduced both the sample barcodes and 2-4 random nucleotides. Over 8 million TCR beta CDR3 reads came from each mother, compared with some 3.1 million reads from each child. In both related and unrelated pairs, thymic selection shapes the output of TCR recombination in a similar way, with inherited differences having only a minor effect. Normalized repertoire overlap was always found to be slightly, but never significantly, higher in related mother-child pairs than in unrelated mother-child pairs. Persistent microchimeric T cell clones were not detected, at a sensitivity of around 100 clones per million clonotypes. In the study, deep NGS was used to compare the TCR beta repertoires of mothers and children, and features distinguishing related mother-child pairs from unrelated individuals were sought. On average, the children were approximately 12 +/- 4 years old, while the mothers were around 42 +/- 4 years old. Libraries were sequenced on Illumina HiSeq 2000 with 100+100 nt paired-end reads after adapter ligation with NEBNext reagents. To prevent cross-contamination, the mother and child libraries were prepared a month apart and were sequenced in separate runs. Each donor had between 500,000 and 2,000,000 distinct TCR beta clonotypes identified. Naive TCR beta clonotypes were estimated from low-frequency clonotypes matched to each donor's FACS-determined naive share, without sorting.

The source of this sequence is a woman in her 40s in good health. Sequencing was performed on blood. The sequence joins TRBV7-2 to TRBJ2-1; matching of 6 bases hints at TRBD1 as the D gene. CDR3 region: CASSLDSYNEQFF. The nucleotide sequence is TGTGCCAGCAGCCTGGACAGCTACAATGAGCAGTTCTTC.